This T cell receptor beta chain was sequenced in a study of blood T cell repertoires in COVID-19. As for the study in general: The samples span acute and convalescent COVID-19 from the United States, Italy and Spain.

The study assigned cohorts using participant-reported clinical history. Donors in Cohort 3 who had recovered were those with two negative PCRs, healthcare professional clearance, or resolution of their symptoms. Trimming took off 5 bases at V and 3 bases at J, with 14 bases between the two ends. Germline lookup yields CDR1 MNHEY and CDR2 SMNVEV (reference sequence). The CDR3 totals 14 residues. Libraries were prepared by immunoSEQ multiplex PCR; TCRdb keeps only in-frame clonotypes and omits some of them. The table has about 400,000 clones, roughly 86% seen once. The sample consisted of PBMCs or T cells enriched from blood (not recorded which). The rearrangement links TRBV27 to TRBJ2-7; TRBD2 might be the D (5 bases). This TCR came from a woman in her 30s who had recovered from COVID-19. The CDR3 here is CASSRNGDRYEQYF. The CDR3 region has the DNA TGTGCCAGCAGTAGAAACGGGGATCGCTACGAGCAGTACTTC.